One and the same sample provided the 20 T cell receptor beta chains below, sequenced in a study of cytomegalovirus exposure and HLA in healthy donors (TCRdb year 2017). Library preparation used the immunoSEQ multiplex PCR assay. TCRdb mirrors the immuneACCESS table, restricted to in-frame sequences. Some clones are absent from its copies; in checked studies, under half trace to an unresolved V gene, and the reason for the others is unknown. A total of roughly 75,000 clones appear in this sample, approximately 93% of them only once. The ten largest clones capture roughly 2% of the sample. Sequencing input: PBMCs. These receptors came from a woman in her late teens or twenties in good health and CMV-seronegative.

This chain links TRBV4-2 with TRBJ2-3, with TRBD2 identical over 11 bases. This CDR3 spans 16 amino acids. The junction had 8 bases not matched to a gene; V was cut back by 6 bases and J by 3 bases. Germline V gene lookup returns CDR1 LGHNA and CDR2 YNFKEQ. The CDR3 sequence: CASSYTSGGGTDTQYF. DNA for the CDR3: TGTGCCAGCAGTTACACTAGCGGGGGTGGTACAGATACGCAGTATTTT.

The CDR3 spells CASSVLQGGYGYTF. DNA of the CDR3: TGTGCCAGCAGCGTATTACAGGGGGGCTATGGCTACACCTTC. The chain combines TRBV9 with TRBJ1-2; 8 nucleotides align to TRBD1. The CDR3 is made up of 14 amino acids. Germline trimming cut 1 base from V and 4 bases from J; bases unmatched to any gene: 3. Per germline, CDR1 SGDLS and CDR2 YYNGEE.

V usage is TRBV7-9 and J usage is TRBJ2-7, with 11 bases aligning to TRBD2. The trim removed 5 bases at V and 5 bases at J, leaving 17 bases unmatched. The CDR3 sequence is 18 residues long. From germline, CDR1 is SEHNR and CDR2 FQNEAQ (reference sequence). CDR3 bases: TGTGCCAGCAGCCCAGTGCTAGGGACTAGCGGTAATGAAGACGAGCAGTACTTC. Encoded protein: CASSPVLGTSGNEDEQYF.

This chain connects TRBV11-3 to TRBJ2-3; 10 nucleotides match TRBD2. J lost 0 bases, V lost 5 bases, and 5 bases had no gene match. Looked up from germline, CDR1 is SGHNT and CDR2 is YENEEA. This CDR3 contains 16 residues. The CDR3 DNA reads TGTGCCAGCAGCGCTCGGACTAGCGGAAGCACAGATACGCAGTATTTT. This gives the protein CASSARTSGSTDTQYF.

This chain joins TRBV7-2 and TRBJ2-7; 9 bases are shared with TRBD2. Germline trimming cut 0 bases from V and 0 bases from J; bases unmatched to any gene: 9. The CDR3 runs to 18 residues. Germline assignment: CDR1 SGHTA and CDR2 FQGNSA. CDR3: CASSLASSGTSLSYEQYF. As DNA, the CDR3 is TGTGCCAGCAGCTTAGCTTCATCAGGGACTAGCCTCTCCTACGAGCAGTACTTC.

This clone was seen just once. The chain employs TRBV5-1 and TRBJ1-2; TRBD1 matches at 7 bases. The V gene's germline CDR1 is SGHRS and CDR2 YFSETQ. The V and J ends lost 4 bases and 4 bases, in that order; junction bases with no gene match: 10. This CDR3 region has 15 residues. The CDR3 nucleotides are TGCGCCAGCAGCCCGGACCAGGGGGAAGGCTATGGCTACACCTTC. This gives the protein CASSPDQGEGYGYTF.

CDR3 coding DNA: TGTGCCAGCAGCAGAGGACAGGGTCAGGATCAGCCCCAGCATTTT. It encodes CASSRGQGQDQPQHF. The V call is TRBV7-9, the J call TRBJ1-5; 8 bases line up with TRBD1. V lost 5 bases and J lost 5; bases outside the gene matches: 8. CDR3 length: 15 amino acids. CDR1 is SEHNR, CDR2 FQNEAQ, per germline (reference sequence).

CDR3 DNA: TGTGCCAGCAGTTCCCTCCAGGACAGAGGTGGCTACACCTTC. It translates to CASSSLQDRGGYTF. This chain joins TRBV27 and TRBJ1-2; D is perhaps TRBD1 (6 bases). The length of the CDR3 is 14 residues. CDR1 MNHEY and CDR2 SMNVEV come from the germline V gene (reference sequence). V gave up 4 bases and J gave up 7 bases, with 16 bases separating them.

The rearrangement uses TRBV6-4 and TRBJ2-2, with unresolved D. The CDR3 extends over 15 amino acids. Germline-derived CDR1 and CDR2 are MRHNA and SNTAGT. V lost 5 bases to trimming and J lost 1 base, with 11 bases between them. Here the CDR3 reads CASSLSEQNTGELFF. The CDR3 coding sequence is TGTGCCAGCAGTTTGTCCGAACAGAACACCGGGGAGCTGTTTTTT.

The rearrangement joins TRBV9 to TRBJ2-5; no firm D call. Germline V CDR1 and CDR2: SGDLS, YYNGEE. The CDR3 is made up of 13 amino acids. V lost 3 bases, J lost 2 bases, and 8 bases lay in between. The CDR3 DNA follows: TGTGCCAGCAGCGACGGGTTACAAGAGACCCAGTACTTC. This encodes CASSDGLQETQYF.

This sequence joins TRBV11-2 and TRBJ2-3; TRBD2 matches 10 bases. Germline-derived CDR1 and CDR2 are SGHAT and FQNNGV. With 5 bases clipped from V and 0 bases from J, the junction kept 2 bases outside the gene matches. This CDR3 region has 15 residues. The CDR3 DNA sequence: TGTGCCAGCAGCATTAGCGGGGGGAGCACAGATACGCAGTATTTT. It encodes CASSISGGSTDTQYF.

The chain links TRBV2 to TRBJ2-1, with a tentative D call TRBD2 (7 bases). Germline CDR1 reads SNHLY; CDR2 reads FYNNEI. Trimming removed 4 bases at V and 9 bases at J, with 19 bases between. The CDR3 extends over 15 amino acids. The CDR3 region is CASSVGGANSGEQFF. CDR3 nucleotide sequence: TGTGCCAGCAGTGTGGGGGGGGCCAATTCCGGTGAGCAGTTCTTC.

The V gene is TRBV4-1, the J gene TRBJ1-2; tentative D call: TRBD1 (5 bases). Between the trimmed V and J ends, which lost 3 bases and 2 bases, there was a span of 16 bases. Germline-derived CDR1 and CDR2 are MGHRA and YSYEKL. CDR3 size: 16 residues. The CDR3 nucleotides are TGCGCCAGCAGCCAGGAGAAAGGGGCAGGGAACTATGGCTACACCTTC. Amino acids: CASSQEKGAGNYGYTF.

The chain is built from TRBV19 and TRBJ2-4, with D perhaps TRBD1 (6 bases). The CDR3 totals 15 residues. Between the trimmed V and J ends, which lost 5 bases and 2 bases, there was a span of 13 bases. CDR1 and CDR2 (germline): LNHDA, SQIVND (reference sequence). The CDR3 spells CASSGSGVTKNIQYF. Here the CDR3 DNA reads TGTGCCAGTAGTGGGTCAGGGGTTACCAAAAACATTCAGTACTTC.

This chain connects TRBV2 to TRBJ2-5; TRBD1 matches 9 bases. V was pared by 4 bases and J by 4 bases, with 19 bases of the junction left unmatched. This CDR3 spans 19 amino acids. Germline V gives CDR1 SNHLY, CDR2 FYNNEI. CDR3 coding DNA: TGTGCCAGCAGTGGTCCCCGAGACCTGACAGGGGGGAAGATAGAGACCCAGTACTTC. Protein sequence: CASSGPRDLTGGKIETQYF.

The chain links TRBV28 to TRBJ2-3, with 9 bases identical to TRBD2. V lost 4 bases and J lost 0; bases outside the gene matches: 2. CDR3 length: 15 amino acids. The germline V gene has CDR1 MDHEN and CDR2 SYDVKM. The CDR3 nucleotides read TGTGCCAGCAGTTCTAGCGGGATCAGCACAGATACGCAGTATTTT. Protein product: CASSSSGISTDTQYF.

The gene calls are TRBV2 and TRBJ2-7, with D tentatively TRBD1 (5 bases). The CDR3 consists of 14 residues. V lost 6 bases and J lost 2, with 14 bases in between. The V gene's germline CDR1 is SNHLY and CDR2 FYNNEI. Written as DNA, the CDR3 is TGTGCCAGCAGGATTGGGGCGCCTACCTACGAGCAGTACTTC. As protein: CASRIGAPTYEQYF.

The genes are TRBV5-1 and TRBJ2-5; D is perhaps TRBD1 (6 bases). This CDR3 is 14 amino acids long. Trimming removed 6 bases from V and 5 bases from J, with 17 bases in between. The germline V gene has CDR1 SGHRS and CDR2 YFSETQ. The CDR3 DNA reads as TGCGCCAGCACTATTAACAGGGCGGAGGAGACCCAGTACTTC. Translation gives CASTINRAEETQYF.

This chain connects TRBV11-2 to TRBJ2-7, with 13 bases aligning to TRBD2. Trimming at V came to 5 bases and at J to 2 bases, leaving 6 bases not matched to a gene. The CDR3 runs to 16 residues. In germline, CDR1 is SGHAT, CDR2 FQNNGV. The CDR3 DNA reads TGTGCCAGCAGCCGAACGGGACTAGCGGGAACCTACGAGCAGTACTTC. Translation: CASSRTGLAGTYEQYF.

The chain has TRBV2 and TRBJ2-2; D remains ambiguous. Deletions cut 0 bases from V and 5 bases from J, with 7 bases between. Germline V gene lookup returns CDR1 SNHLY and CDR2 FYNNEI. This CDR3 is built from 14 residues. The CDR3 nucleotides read TGTGCCAGCAGTGAAGCGGAGTTTACCGGGGAGCTGTTTTTT. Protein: CASSEAEFTGELFF.